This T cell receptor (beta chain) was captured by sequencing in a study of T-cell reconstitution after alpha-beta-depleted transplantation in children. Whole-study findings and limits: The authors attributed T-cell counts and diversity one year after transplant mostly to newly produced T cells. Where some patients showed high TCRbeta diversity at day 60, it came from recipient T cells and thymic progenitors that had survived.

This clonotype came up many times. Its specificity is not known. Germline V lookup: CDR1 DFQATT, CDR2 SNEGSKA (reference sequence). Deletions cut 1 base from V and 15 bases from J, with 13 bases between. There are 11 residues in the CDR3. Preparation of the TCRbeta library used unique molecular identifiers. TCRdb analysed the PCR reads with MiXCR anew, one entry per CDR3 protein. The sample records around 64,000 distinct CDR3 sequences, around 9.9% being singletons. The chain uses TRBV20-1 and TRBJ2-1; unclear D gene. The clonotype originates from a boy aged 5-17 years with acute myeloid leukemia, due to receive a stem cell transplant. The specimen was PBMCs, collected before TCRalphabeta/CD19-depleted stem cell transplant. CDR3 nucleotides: TGCAGTGCTAGAGCGGACCCCCCGTCGTTCTTC. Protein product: CSARADPPSFF.